The source of this T cell receptor beta chain is a study of T cell responses to AZD1222 COVID-19 vaccine. This CDR3 has 16 amino acids. Germline V gene lookup returns CDR1 LNHDA and CDR2 SQIVND (reference sequence). The ends lost 4 bases at V and 3 bases at J; junction bases unmatched: 7. Clones were sequenced by immunoSEQ multiplex PCR, and TCRdb holds only the in-frame ones, with some missing. The table shows 150,000 or so clones, with 86% occurring only once. The chain couples TRBV19 to TRBJ1-5; 9 nucleotides line up with TRBD1. The source is an adult in good health. Sequencing used peripheral blood, obtained on day 0 of MenACWY control vaccination. Written as DNA, the CDR3 is TGTGCCAGTAGTAACCGGGACAGGGTAATCAATCAGCCCCAGCATTTT. It codes for CASSNRDRVINQPQHF. The full variable domain, rest sourced from reference TRBV19 and TRBJ1-5, is DGGITQSPKYLFRKEGQNVTLSCEQNLNHDAMYWYRQDPGQGLRLIYYSQIVNDFQKGDIAEGYSVSREKKESFPLTVTSAQKNPTAFYLCASSNRDRVINQPQHFGDGTRLSIL.